The subject of this entry is one TCR beta chain. Study processing details: For nucleated cells, counts were estimated from reference gene primer amplification. Sequencing was performed with immunoSEQ multiplex PCR; in TCRdb, only in-frame clones are kept and a portion is missing. V and J calls and clone size are those listed in that table; D and trimming were worked out from the DNA. Seen here are 200,000 to 250,000 clones, roughly 84% observed once, and the top ten hold just under 1%. The data were taken from a study of blood T cell repertoires in COVID-19. Study context: COVID-19 samples from acute and convalescent phases originated in the United States, Italy and Spain. PBMCs, B-cell-depleted T cells, or T cells provided the cDNA or gDNA that made up the material.

The sequence came from a man between 40 and 49 years old with acute or convalescent COVID-19. The specimen was peripheral blood.

The CDR3 loop reads CASSQRDRDQPQHF. In DNA, the CDR3 is TGTGCCAGCAGCCAGAGGGACAGAGATCAGCCCCAGCATTTT. The chain recombines TRBV4-2 with TRBJ1-5; 7 nucleotides agree with TRBD1. There are 14 residues in the CDR3. Germline CDR1 and CDR2: LGHNA and YNFKEQ. Unmatched junction bases numbered 4, after V lost 3 bases and J lost 5 bases.